Below, 2 T cell receptor beta chains from the same sample are listed, as sequenced in a study of T-cell reconstitution after alpha-beta-depleted transplantation in children. Preparation of the TCRbeta library was carried out with unique molecular identifiers. Each CDR3 protein is one row after TCRdb ran MiXCR on the PCR reads. The repertoire holds hundreds of thousands of distinct CDR3 sequences, with 16% as singletons. The sample here was PBMCs from the stem cell graft donor, taken from the stem cell graft. These receptors all come from a human donor who donated a stem cell graft to a child with acute myeloid leukemia.

This clonotype was counted ten times or more. The genes are TRBV5-4 and TRBJ2-1; no reliable D call. The V and J ends lost 1 base and 6 bases respectively, with 14 bases between them. The CDR3 sequence is 15 residues long. The germline V gene encodes CDR1 SGHNT and CDR2 YYREEE (reference sequence). The chain's CDR3 is CASSLYKGVRNEQFF. Here the CDR3 DNA reads TGTGCCAGCAGCTTGTACAAGGGCGTACGCAATGAGCAGTTCTTC.

This clonotype was seen many times. The chain couples TRBV6-1 to TRBJ2-7; no definite D call. Trimming shortened V by 6 bases and J by 2 bases, and 14 bases separated the two germline ends. The CDR3 spans 14 residues. Per the germline V gene, CDR1 is MNHNS and CDR2 is SASEGT. The CDR3 loop reads CASRHNGNTYEQYV. Here the CDR3 DNA reads TGTGCCAGCAGACACAACGGAAATACCTACGAGCAGTACGTC.